One sample yielded the 22 T cell receptor beta chains listed below, sequenced in a study of cytomegalovirus exposure and HLA in healthy donors. The PCR made use of 60 Vbeta and 13 Jbeta primers. Clones were read by immunoSEQ multiplex PCR, and TCRdb kept only the in-frame ones, dropping some. The table has fewer than 200,000 clones, roughly 12% seen once. Input material: PBMCs. Every receptor here comes from a man aged 50-59 years in good health and CMV-seropositive.

The V and J genes are TRBV18 and TRBJ2-3; D gene ambiguous. Germline V gene data show CDR1 as KGHSH and CDR2 as LQKENI. Trimming pared 5 bases from V and 4 bases from J, leaving 4 bases between. This CDR3 is built from 11 residues. The CDR3 loop is CASSVADTQYF. The CDR3 nucleotides read TGTGCCAGCTCAGTCGCAGATACGCAGTATTTT.

V usage is TRBV7-9 and J usage is TRBJ1-2; the match to TRBD1 covers 10 bases. The V gene's germline CDR1 is SEHNR and CDR2 FQNEAQ (reference sequence). The CDR3 spans 14 residues. Losses at the gene ends were 3 bases for V and 3 bases for J; bases not matched to a gene: 1. The CDR3 region is CASSLTGGDYGYTF. CDR3 in DNA: TGTGCCAGCAGCTTGACAGGGGGCGACTATGGCTACACCTTC. The complete variable domain, with remaining parts taken from reference TRBV7-9 and TRBJ1-2, reads DTGVSQNPRHKITKRGQNVTFRCDPISEHNRLYWYRQTLGQGPEFLTYFQNEAQLEKSRLLSDRFSAERPKGSFSTLEIQRTEQGDSAMYLCASSLTGGDYGYTFGSGTRLTVV.

The V gene is TRBV2, the J gene TRBJ1-2, with a possible D match to TRBD1 (5 bases). Trimming took 7 bases from V and 7 from J, leaving 19 bases between them. Germline CDR1 and CDR2: SNHLY and FYNNEI. CDR3 size: 14 residues. CDR3 coding DNA: TGTGCCAGCAAATCTTCCAGGGCCGGTGGTGGCTACACCTTC. Its protein product is CASKSSRAGGGYTF.

The chain employs TRBV11-3 and TRBJ2-3; 8 bases agree with TRBD2. The CDR3 sequence is 14 residues long. Germline V gene sequence: CDR1 SGHNT, CDR2 YENEEA. The V gene end was trimmed by 7 bases and the J gene end by 2 bases; junction bases not matched to a gene: 5. DNA for the CDR3: TGTGCCAGCACTCGCGGGGGGACCACAGATACGCAGTATTTT. This gives the protein CASTRGGTTDTQYF.

This clone was seen more than once but under ten times. The chain couples TRBV5-5 to TRBJ1-1; TRBD1 matches at 11 bases. The CDR3 is 15 residues long. Looked up from germline, CDR1 is SGHKS and CDR2 is YYEKEE (reference sequence). V gave up 6 bases and J gave up 4 bases; unmatched junction bases: 8. Here the CDR3 reads CASTAGQGGATEAFF. For the CDR3, the DNA is TGTGCCAGCACCGCGGGACAGGGGGGGGCCACTGAAGCTTTCTTT.

The sample holds a few counts of this clone. V gene TRBV7-9 combines with J gene TRBJ2-5; a possible D gene is TRBD1 (5 bases). This CDR3 has 14 residues. Trimming removed 7 bases at V and 0 bases at J, with 12 bases between. The germline V gene encodes CDR1 SEHNR and CDR2 FQNEAQ (reference sequence). CDR3 protein: CASTLGVYQETQYF. CDR3 DNA: TGTGCCAGCACCCTAGGGGTTTACCAAGAGACCCAGTACTTC.

This clone was counted between two and nine times. As DNA, the CDR3 is TGTGCCACTGGGACAGGGGGTCGTTACACCGGGGAGCTGTTTTTT. It encodes CATGTGGRYTGELFF. The rearrangement joins TRBV19 to TRBJ2-2, with TRBD1 identical over 11 bases. The CDR3 length is 15 residues. Germline CDR1 reads LNHDA; CDR2 reads SQIVND (reference sequence). The V and J ends lost 10 bases and 3 bases, in that order; junction bases with no gene match: 7.

This clone was detected only a few times. The CDR3 DNA sequence: TGTGCCAGCACTCGGGGTAGCGGGGGTCTCGAGACCCAGTACTTC. Its translation: CASTRGSGGLETQYF. The chain joins TRBV6-5 to TRBJ2-5, with 9 bases fitting TRBD2. Germline lookup yields CDR1 MNHEY and CDR2 SVGAGI. This CDR3 region has 15 residues. With V trimmed by 7 bases and J by 5 bases, 11 bases remained unmatched.

V is TRBV5-1 and J is TRBJ2-3; D may be TRBD2 (5 bases). Germline CDR1 reads SGHRS; CDR2 reads YFSETQ. The V end was cut by 6 bases, the J end by 0 bases, with 14 bases between. The CDR3 has 15 amino acids. The DNA for the CDR3 is TGCGCCAGCACCCAGAGCGGTCTTAGCACAGATACGCAGTATTTT. This translates into CASTQSGLSTDTQYF. Supplemented by reference TRBV5-1 and TRBJ2-3, the full variable domain reads KAGVTQTPRYLIKTRGQQVTLSCSPISGHRSVSWYQQTPGQGLQFLFEYFSETQRNKGNFPGRFSGRQFSNSRSEMNVSTLELGDSALYLCASTQSGLSTDTQYFGPGTRLTVL.

J is TRBJ1-5 and V is TRBV7-8, with TRBD1 matching over 7 bases. After removal of 2 bases from V and 6 bases from J, the junction contained 7 bases not matched to a gene. This CDR3 spans 15 amino acids. Per germline, CDR1 SGHVS and CDR2 FQNEAQ. The CDR3 loop reads CASSLLQGYTQPQHF. The CDR3, as DNA: TGTGCCAGCAGCTTACTACAGGGGTATACTCAGCCCCAGCATTTT.

V is TRBV5-1 and J is TRBJ1-6, with D perhaps TRBD1 (5 bases). Trimming took 0 bases from V and 10 from J, leaving 14 bases between them. Germline loops: CDR1 SGHRS, CDR2 YFSETQ. The length of the CDR3 is 15 residues. The CDR3: CASSLGQSSSSPLHF. CDR3 nucleotide sequence: TGCGCCAGCAGCTTGGGACAGAGTTCTTCCTCACCCCTCCACTTT. Filled out from reference TRBV5-1 and TRBJ1-6, the complete variable domain reads KAGVTQTPRYLIKTRGQQVTLSCSPISGHRSVSWYQQTPGQGLQFLFEYFSETQRNKGNFPGRFSGRQFSNSRSEMNVSTLELGDSALYLCASSLGQSSSSPLHFGNGTRLTVT.

This clone occurred a few times. In nucleotides, the CDR3 is TGTGCCAGCAGTGAATTGGGGGGTGGCTACACCTTC. Translated: CASSELGGGYTF. V gene TRBV6-1 combines with J gene TRBJ1-2; a possible D gene is TRBD1 (5 bases). The CDR3 contains 12 residues. The germline gives CDR1 MNHNS, CDR2 SASEGT. The germline V and J ends were trimmed by 2 bases and 7 bases, with 8 bases remaining between them.

The chain joins TRBV10-1 to TRBJ2-2; D possibly corresponds to TRBD1 (6 bases). CDR1 and CDR2 (germline): WNHNN, SYGVQD (reference sequence). Trimming removed 6 bases from V and 5 bases from J, with 10 bases in between. This CDR3 is 13 amino acids long. The CDR3 protein is CASSLQGTGELFF. As DNA, the CDR3 is TGCGCCAGCAGCCTACAGGGAACCGGGGAGCTGTTTTTT.

This chain links TRBV6-1 with TRBJ1-1; the D gene is possibly TRBD1 (5 bases). The ends were cut back, 5 bases at V and 3 bases at J, with 10 bases in the middle. The CDR3 is 13 amino acids. Germline V CDR1 and CDR2: MNHNS, SASEGT. CDR3 loop: CASSLGGDTEAFF. The CDR3 DNA follows: TGTGCCAGCAGTTTGGGGGGGGACACTGAAGCTTTCTTT.

V is TRBV10-1 and J is TRBJ2-2, with 9 nucleotides matching TRBD2. The CDR3 has 17 amino acids. With 1 base clipped from V and 4 bases from J, the junction kept 7 bases outside the gene matches. Per germline, CDR1 WNHNN and CDR2 SYGVQD (reference sequence). Here the CDR3 DNA reads TGCGCCAGCAGTGAGTGGGGTAAGCGGGGGGTCACCGGGGAGCTGTTTTTT. Protein: CASSEWGKRGVTGELFF.

This clone was seen a handful of times. This chain connects TRBV4-3 to TRBJ2-3, with D perhaps TRBD1 (7 bases). From germline, CDR1 is LGHNA and CDR2 YSLEER. The length of the CDR3 is 14 residues. V shed 4 bases and J shed 5 bases, with 13 bases lying between them. The chain's CDR3 is CASSPRQGGDTQYF. The CDR3 region has the DNA TGCGCCAGCAGCCCTCGCCAGGGGGGAGATACGCAGTATTTT.

V gene TRBV4-3 combines with J gene TRBJ2-2; 11 bases are a match to TRBD2. The CDR3 totals 15 residues. Germline CDR1 reads LGHNA; CDR2 reads YSLEER. With V trimmed by 6 bases and J by 7 bases, 7 bases remained unmatched. This chain's CDR3 is CASSQTSGGIGELFF. CDR3 coding DNA: TGCGCCAGCAGTCAAACTAGCGGGGGTATCGGGGAGCTGTTTTTT.

The rearrangement joins TRBV7-2 to TRBJ1-1; maybe TRBD1 (5 bases). In germline, CDR1 is SGHTA, CDR2 FQGNSA. The CDR3 loop spans 13 amino acids. V lost 2 bases and J 8 bases, leaving 12 bases between the germline ends. The CDR3: CASSLFREAEAFF. CDR3 in DNA: TGTGCCAGCAGCTTATTCAGGGAGGCCGAAGCTTTCTTT.

In this sample, this clone turned up a few times. This chain joins TRBV2 and TRBJ2-5; 9 nucleotides agree with TRBD1. V lost 4 bases to trimming and J lost 2 bases; unmatched junction nucleotides: 2. Looked up from germline, CDR1 is SNHLY and CDR2 is FYNNEI. The CDR3 extends over 14 amino acids. The CDR3 region has the DNA TGTGCCAGCAGTGTTGGGACAGGGCAAGAGACCCAGTACTTC. Amino acids: CASSVGTGQETQYF. The variable domain in full, with the rest retrieved from reference TRBV2 and TRBJ2-5, is EPEVTQTPSHQVTQMGQEVILRCVPISNHLYFYWYRQILGQKVEFLVSFYNNEISEKSEIFDDQFSVERPDGSNFTLKIRSTKLEDSAMYFCASSVGTGQETQYFGPGTRLLVL.

J is TRBJ2-3 and V is TRBV5-4; D unresolved. This CDR3 is built from 12 residues. From germline, CDR1 is SGHNT and CDR2 YYREEE (reference sequence). V gave up 2 bases and J gave up 4 bases, with 5 bases separating them. The CDR3 sequence: CASSLQPDTQYF. In DNA, the CDR3 is TGTGCCAGCAGCTTACAGCCAGATACGCAGTATTTT.

In regard to this clone: Other DNA variants within this sample encode the same CDR3. The chain couples TRBV19 to TRBJ2-5, with 7 positions matching TRBD1. CDR1 is LNHDA and CDR2 is SQIVND in the germline V gene (reference sequence). This CDR3 has 13 residues. The J segment lost 4 bases and the V segment lost 1 base, leaving 0 bases of the junction unmatched. The DNA for the CDR3 is TGTGCCAGTAGTATAGCAGGGGGAGAGACCCAGTACTTC. This gives the protein CASSIAGGETQYF. Full variable domain (remainder filled in from reference TRBV19 and TRBJ2-5): DGGITQSPKYLFRKEGQNVTLSCEQNLNHDAMYWYRQDPGQGLRLIYYSQIVNDFQKGDIAEGYSVSREKKESFPLTVTSAQKNPTAFYLCASSIAGGETQYFGPGTRLLVL.

The chain recombines TRBV27 with TRBJ1-5; 8 nucleotides align to TRBD1. The CDR3 is 14 residues long. Losses at the gene ends were 10 bases for V and 7 bases for J; bases not matched to a gene: 12. CDR1 and CDR2 from the germline V gene are MNHEY and SMNVEV (reference sequence). Here the CDR3 reads CATGGTGPNQPQHF. CDR3 in DNA: TGTGCCACAGGGGGGACAGGCCCCAACCAGCCCCAGCATTTT.